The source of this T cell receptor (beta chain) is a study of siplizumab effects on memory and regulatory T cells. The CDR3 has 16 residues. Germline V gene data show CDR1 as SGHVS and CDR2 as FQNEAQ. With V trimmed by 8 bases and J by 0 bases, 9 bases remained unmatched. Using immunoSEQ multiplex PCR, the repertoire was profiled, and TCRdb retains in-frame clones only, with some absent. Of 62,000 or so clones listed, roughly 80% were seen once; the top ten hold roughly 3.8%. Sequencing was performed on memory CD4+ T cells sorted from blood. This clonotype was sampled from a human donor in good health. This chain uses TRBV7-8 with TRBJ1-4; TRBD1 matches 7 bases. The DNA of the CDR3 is TGTGCCAGCGGAGGGGGACAGCTTGCAACTAATGAAAAACTGTTTTTT. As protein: CASGGGQLATNEKLFF.